The entry below gives a single T cell receptor (beta chain) sequence along with its context. Its antigen is currently unknown. This sample was taken from a study of T cell repertoires in cytomegalovirus infection. Study context: In public TCR beta signatures, there were indications of both CMV infection and matching HLA type. The study, taken as a whole, reports: Dominating the ex vivo response were HLA-C-restricted CMV-specific TCR beta clonotypes. Cumulative public TCR beta family frequency identified carriers of CMV plus the relevant HLA.

Germline CDR1 is SGHKS and CDR2 is YYEKEE (reference sequence). The CDR3 totals 18 residues. V was pared by 0 bases and J by 7 bases, with 26 bases between. From the reads, TCRdb called clonotypes with MiXCR, one entry per CDR3 protein. The top ten clones hold approximately 14% of a sample with some 450,000 distinct CDR3 sequences, 25% to 40% of them seen once. Sequencing was carried out using PBMCs. The chain carries TRBV5-5 and TRBJ2-7; D possibly corresponds to TRBD2 (7 bases). This receptor was obtained from a human donor in good health (CMV status not recorded). Some clones in this sample may be carry-over from other donors' samples. The CDR3 nucleotides read TGTGCCAGCAGCTTGGAAGAAGACGGGGGGCCTTTCGTTGTGGAGCAGTACTTC. It encodes CASSLEEDGGPFVVEQYF. Full variable domain (missing parts from reference TRBV5-5 and TRBJ2-7): DAGVTQSPTHLIKTRGQQVTLRCSPISGHKSVSWYQQVLGQGPQFIFQYYEKEERGRGNFPDRFSARQFPNYSSELNVNALLLGDSALYLCASSLEEDGGPFVVEQYFGPGTRLTVT.